Shown below are 26 T cell receptor beta chains from a single sample sequenced in a study of blood T cell repertoires in COVID-19. Libraries were prepared by immunoSEQ multiplex PCR; TCRdb keeps only in-frame clonotypes and omits some of them. Among 200,000 to 250,000 clones listed, around 81% were seen once. Sequences were obtained from peripheral blood. The receptors originated from a woman aged 25-40 years who had recovered from COVID-19.

The J gene is TRBJ2-7, the V gene TRBV6-6, with a tentative D call TRBD1 (6 bases). Germline CDR1 reads MNHNY; CDR2 reads SVGAGI (reference sequence). This CDR3 comprises 14 residues. CDR3 protein: CDPHGAGVAYEQYF. CDR3 in DNA: TGTGACCCTCACGGGGCAGGGGTAGCCTACGAGCAGTACTTC.

V usage is TRBV5-1 and J usage is TRBJ2-7; 12 bases line up with TRBD1. The V and J ends lost 7 bases and 0 bases, in that order; junction bases with no gene match: 2. CDR1 and CDR2 (germline): SGHRS, YFSETQ. The length of the CDR3 is 14 residues. CDR3 nucleotides: TGCGCCAGCTGGGACAGGGGGCGCTCCTACGAGCAGTACTTC. This gives the protein CASWDRGRSYEQYF.

V gene TRBV24-1 combines with J gene TRBJ1-1, with 10 bases lining up with TRBD1. J gave up 3 bases and V 7 bases, and 4 bases lay outside the gene matches. CDR1 is KGHDR and CDR2 is SFDVKD in the germline V gene. The CDR3 runs 14 residues. The CDR3 sequence: CATRRQGADTEAFF. The CDR3, as DNA: TGTGCCACCAGACGACAGGGGGCGGACACTGAAGCTTTCTTT.

This chain links TRBV9 with TRBJ1-3; D unclear. The V end lost 1 base, the J end lost 4 bases, and 6 bases lay between the germline ends. CDR1 and CDR2 from the germline V gene are SGDLS and YYNGEE. The CDR3 is 13 amino acids. For the CDR3, the DNA is TGTGCCAGCAGCGTAACTTCGGGAAACACCATATATTTT. Translated, it gives CASSVTSGNTIYF.

V gene TRBV18 combines with J gene TRBJ2-7; D gene unclear. CDR1 and CDR2 (germline): KGHSH, LQKENI. The CDR3 loop spans 12 amino acids. V lost 5 bases and J lost 3, with 8 bases in between. CDR3 amino acids: CASSSIFYEQYF. CDR3 nucleotides: TGTGCCAGCTCATCTATCTTCTACGAGCAGTACTTC. The entire variable domain, with the rest obtained from reference TRBV18 and TRBJ2-7, is as follows: NAGVMQNPRHLVRRRGQEARLRCSPMKGHSHVYWYRQLPEEGLKFMVYLQKENIIDESGMPKERFSAEFPKEGPSILRIQQVVRGDSAAYFCASSSIFYEQYFGPGTRLTVT.

The rearrangement joins TRBV18 to TRBJ1-5, with TRBD1 matching over 10 bases. Germline V gene lookup returns CDR1 KGHSH and CDR2 LQKENI. The junction had 4 bases not matched to a gene; V was cut back by 5 bases and J by 3 bases. The length of the CDR3 is 15 residues. In DNA form, the CDR3 reads TGTGCCAGCTCATACGGACAGGGGGACAATCAGCCCCAGCATTTT. Its translation is CASSYGQGDNQPQHF.

J is TRBJ1-1 and V is TRBV9; no definite D call. Germline V gene data show CDR1 as SGDLS and CDR2 as YYNGEE. The CDR3 totals 15 residues. The V end lost 0 bases, the J end lost 0 bases, and 9 bases lay between the germline ends. CDR3 loop: CASSVDQFMNTEAFF. The CDR3 DNA sequence: TGTGCCAGCAGCGTAGATCAATTCATGAACACTGAAGCTTTCTTT.

The chain combines TRBV19 with TRBJ1-4; TRBD1 aligns across 7 bases. The CDR3 spans 14 residues. Losses at the gene ends were 6 bases for V and 13 bases for J; bases not matched to a gene: 14. Per germline, CDR1 LNHDA and CDR2 SQIVND (reference sequence). The CDR3 bases are TGTGCCAGTAGCGGGACAGCCCAATTTGAGGTACTGTTTTTT. Protein: CASSGTAQFEVLFF.

CDR3 region: CASSQDPNTGGNQPQHF. In nucleotides, the CDR3 is TGTGCCAGCAGCCAAGACCCTAATACAGGGGGCAATCAGCCCCAGCATTTT. The J gene is TRBJ1-5, the V gene TRBV4-2; 7 bases agree with TRBD1. This CDR3 has 17 residues. Germline loops: CDR1 LGHNA, CDR2 YNFKEQ. The J segment lost 2 bases and the V segment lost 0 bases, leaving 7 bases of the junction unmatched.

Details on this clone: The germline gene is not matched at one end of the junction; a read error may be the cause. This sequence joins TRBV11-2 and TRBJ2-7, with D maybe TRBD2 (5 bases). Germline values: CDR1 SGHAT, CDR2 FQNNGV. The CDR3 covers 14 residues. The CDR3 reads CASSLEVYNYGQYF. The CDR3 DNA follows: TGTGCCAGCAGCTTGGAGGTTTATAACTACGGGCAGTACTTC.

The chain combines TRBV6-2 or TRBV6-3 with TRBJ2-7; possibly TRBD1 for D (5 bases). The CDR3 extends over 12 amino acids. Germline V gives CDR1 MNHEY, CDR2 SVGEGT. Trimming cost V 5 bases and J 4 bases, with 9 bases left between them. This CDR3 is CASSRQGYEQYF. The CDR3 DNA sequence: TGTGCCAGCAGTAGGCAGGGTTACGAGCAGTACTTC.

This clone was seen a single time. The chain employs TRBV30 and TRBJ1-6, with 9 bases fitting TRBD1. V lost 1 base, J lost 8 bases, and 3 bases stayed unmatched. CDR3 length: 14 residues. CDR1 and CDR2 (germline): GTSNPN, SVGIG (reference sequence). CDR3 coding DNA: TGTGCCTGGAGTGAAGGACAGGGGTATTCACCCCTCCACTTT. It yields the protein CAWSEGQGYSPLHF.

In its sample, this clone was seen a few times. The CDR3 DNA sequence: TGTGCCAGCAGTTACACTGGACAGGGGGCAAATGGCTACACCTTC. Translation: CASSYTGQGANGYTF. The chain uses TRBV6-6 and TRBJ1-2, with 11 nucleotides matching TRBD1. From germline, CDR1 is MNHNY and CDR2 SVGAGI (reference sequence). Germline trimming cut 2 bases from V and 6 bases from J; bases unmatched to any gene: 5. The CDR3 runs 15 residues.

This clone has a single count. The DNA for the CDR3 is TGTGCCAGCAGTCTAACCGATGAAGCTTTCTTT. Translation: CASSLTDEAFF. V gene TRBV2 combines with J gene TRBJ1-1; D gene ambiguous. The CDR3 spans 11 residues. Trimming cost V 5 bases and J 7 bases, with 8 bases left between them. Germline V gene data show CDR1 as SNHLY and CDR2 as FYNNEI.

The CDR3 sequence is CASRANYGYTF. In DNA, the CDR3 is TGTGCCAGCAGGGCAAACTATGGCTACACCTTC. The chain has TRBV9 and TRBJ1-2; the D is unclear. V was shortened by 5 bases and J by 2 bases, with 4 bases between the two germline ends. This CDR3 region has 11 residues. Germline CDR1 reads SGDLS; CDR2 reads YYNGEE.

In the case of this clone: This CDR3 is also generated by other DNA sequences in the sample. CDR3 amino acids: CAWSVRSNQPQHF. In DNA form, the CDR3 reads TGTGCCTGGAGTGTGCGTTCGAATCAGCCCCAGCATTTT. V and J are TRBV30 and TRBJ1-5; D remains unclear. CDR3 length equals 13 residues. V lost 0 bases and J 4 bases, leaving 7 bases between the germline ends. The germline gives CDR1 GTSNPN, CDR2 SVGIG (reference sequence).

The chain employs TRBV28 and TRBJ1-5; 8 bases fit TRBD1. The CDR3 has 15 amino acids. V lost 2 bases to trimming and J lost 11 bases; unmatched junction nucleotides: 11. Germline V lookup: CDR1 MDHEN, CDR2 SYDVKM. The CDR3 nucleotides read TGTGCCAGCAGTTTAAGTTCCAGGGGGCGTCGGGCCCAGCATTTT. It yields the protein CASSLSSRGRRAQHF.

To note about this clone: This sample also contains other DNA sequences that code for the same CDR3. V usage is TRBV5-1 and J usage is TRBJ1-3, with D unresolved. V was cut by 0 bases and J by 1 base, with 8 bases left in between. The CDR3 spans 15 residues. Looked up from germline, CDR1 is SGHRS and CDR2 is YFSETQ. The CDR3 loop reads CASSLAGNSGNTIYF. In nucleotides, the CDR3 is TGCGCCAGCAGCTTGGCCGGGAATTCTGGAAACACCATATATTTT.

This clone was observed once. The chain recombines TRBV6-5 with TRBJ1-2, with 12 nucleotides matching TRBD1. Germline V gene lookup returns CDR1 MNHEY and CDR2 SVGAGI. This CDR3 has 14 residues. After removal of 2 bases from V and 6 bases from J, the junction contained 1 base not matched to a gene. CDR3 region: CASSYGTGGHGYTF. The CDR3 bases are TGTGCCAGCAGTTACGGGACAGGGGGCCATGGCTACACCTTC.

This clone has just one count. V and J are TRBV3-1 (or the pseudogene TRBV3-2) and TRBJ2-7, with D hard to call. V was clipped by 1 base and J by 5 bases, with 15 bases between them. This CDR3 is 15 amino acids long. Germline V gene lookup returns CDR1 LGHDT and CDR2 YNNKEL (reference sequence). The CDR3 DNA follows: TGTGCCAGCAGCCAAGCCCTGGGCAGGCCTAACGAGCAGTACTTC. Its translation is CASSQALGRPNEQYF.

V usage is TRBV10-3 and J usage is TRBJ2-7, with D perhaps matching TRBD2 (5 bases). CDR3 length equals 15 residues. Trimming removed 0 bases from V and 2 bases from J, with 11 bases in between. The germline gives CDR1 ENHRY, CDR2 SYGVKD. The CDR3 loop reads CAISESMELAYEQYF. The CDR3 region has the DNA TGTGCCATCAGTGAGTCTATGGAACTAGCCTACGAGCAGTACTTC.

This chain links TRBV28 with TRBJ1-5, with D perhaps matching TRBD1 (6 bases). The germline CDR1 and CDR2 sequences are MDHEN and SYDVKM. Trimming shortened V by 7 bases and J by 3 bases, and 13 bases separated the two germline ends. The CDR3 sequence is 14 residues long. CDR3 nucleotides: TGTGCCAGCACTCTTGGACAGCTCAATCAGCCCCAGCATTTT. It is translated as CASTLGQLNQPQHF.

V gene TRBV6-1 combines with J gene TRBJ2-7; D unclear. Germline V gives CDR1 MNHNS, CDR2 SASEGT. Between the trimmed V and J ends, which lost 2 bases and 0 bases, there was a span of 5 bases. The CDR3 spans 13 residues. This CDR3 reads CASSEQVSYEQYF. The CDR3 DNA reads TGTGCCAGCAGTGAACAGGTCTCCTACGAGCAGTACTTC.

This sequence joins TRBV7-2 and TRBJ2-5; D remains unclear. The CDR3 has 16 residues. Germline V gene sequence: CDR1 SGHTA, CDR2 FQGNSA. Trimming cost V 6 bases and J 0 bases, with 17 bases left between them. CDR3 sequence (DNA): TGTGCCAGCAGGTTAAGGATCGGGTTGTACCAAGAGACCCAGTACTTC. Translating gives CASRLRIGLYQETQYF.

The chain is built from TRBV28 and TRBJ1-2; no clear D. V shed 5 bases and J shed 2 bases, with 15 bases lying between them. Germline V gives CDR1 MDHEN, CDR2 SYDVKM. The CDR3 extends over 15 amino acids. In DNA form, the CDR3 reads TGTGCCAGCAGTCGCCCCGGTCCATCCAACTATGGCTACACCTTC. Amino acid sequence: CASSRPGPSNYGYTF.

The J gene is TRBJ2-1, the V gene TRBV20-1; maybe TRBD2 (6 bases). The ends were cut back, 3 bases at V and 6 bases at J, with 15 bases in the middle. The CDR3 is 14 amino acids. The germline V gene encodes CDR1 DFQATT and CDR2 SNEGSKA (reference sequence). The CDR3: CSASAGTSSNEQFF. The CDR3 DNA sequence: TGCAGTGCTAGTGCAGGCACTAGCTCCAATGAGCAGTTCTTC.